This T cell receptor (beta chain) was retrieved from a study of CD8+ T cells in alopecia areata. Study-wide background: Patients in the treated group were given tofacitinib by mouth, 5 to 10 mg twice a day. Study-wide results and limits: More clonal than normal scalp was lesional scalp, particularly alopecia totalis/universalis.

V was clipped by 1 base and J by 7 bases, with 5 bases between them. The CDR3 loop spans 12 amino acids. Germline CDR1 reads LGHNT; CDR2 reads FRNRAP. Extracted RNA was reverse transcribed, and the resulting cDNA served as sequencing template. TCRdb's copy holds only in-frame clones and misses some; the assay was immunoSEQ multiplex PCR. Among 140,000 to 150,000 clones listed, 75% to 90% were seen once. Specimens obtained from alopecia areata patients comprised lesional scalp punch biopsies and peripheral blood. Comments on this clone: Its antigen is unknown.

V gene TRBV12-5 combines with J gene TRBJ2-1, with D uncertain. The clonotype originates from a human donor with alopecia areata. The sample in question was CD8+ T cells sorted from blood, obtained at week 0. The CDR3 is CASGLGGNEQFF. The CDR3 nucleotides are TGTGCTAGTGGTTTGGGAGGAAATGAGCAGTTCTTC. The full variable domain, rest sourced from reference TRBV12-5 and TRBJ2-1, is DARVTQTPRHKVTEMGQEVTMRCQPILGHNTVFWYRQTMMQGLELLAYFRNRAPLDDSGMPKDRFSAEMPDATLATLKIQPSEPRDSAVYFCASGLGGNEQFFGPGTRLTVL.